This T cell receptor beta chain was captured by sequencing in a study of cytomegalovirus exposure and HLA in healthy donors. There are a few counts of this clone. What it recognizes is unknown. Trimming stripped 1 base from V and 2 bases from J, with 9 bases between. Germline loops: CDR1 SGHTA, CDR2 FQGTGA. This CDR3 is built from 16 residues. It was with 60 Vbeta and 13 Jbeta primers that the PCR ran. Repertoires were generated with immunoSEQ multiplex PCR, while TCRdb's copy carries only in-frame clones and drops some. The sample records 110,000 to 150,000 clones, roughly 10% being singletons. The study's findings and limits: Trimming of TCR beta V- and J-genes showed a link, identified in a later analysis, to a missense DCLRE1C variant. TCR beta sequences reportedly predicted most subjects' HLA-A and HLA-B alleles accurately. Information on immune exposure was restricted to one variable (CMV serostatus). In a later analysis, HLA-associated beta chains showed higher expansion and lower generation probabilities than comparable chains.

The chain has TRBV7-3 and TRBJ2-6; the D gene is possibly TRBD1 (6 bases). The specimen sequenced was PBMCs. The sequence came from a man in his forties or fifties in good health and CMV-seronegative. CDR3 coding DNA: TGTGCCAGCAGCTTAAGAGGGGGTGCTGGGGCCAACGTCCTGACTTTC. Translated: CASSLRGGAGANVLTF.